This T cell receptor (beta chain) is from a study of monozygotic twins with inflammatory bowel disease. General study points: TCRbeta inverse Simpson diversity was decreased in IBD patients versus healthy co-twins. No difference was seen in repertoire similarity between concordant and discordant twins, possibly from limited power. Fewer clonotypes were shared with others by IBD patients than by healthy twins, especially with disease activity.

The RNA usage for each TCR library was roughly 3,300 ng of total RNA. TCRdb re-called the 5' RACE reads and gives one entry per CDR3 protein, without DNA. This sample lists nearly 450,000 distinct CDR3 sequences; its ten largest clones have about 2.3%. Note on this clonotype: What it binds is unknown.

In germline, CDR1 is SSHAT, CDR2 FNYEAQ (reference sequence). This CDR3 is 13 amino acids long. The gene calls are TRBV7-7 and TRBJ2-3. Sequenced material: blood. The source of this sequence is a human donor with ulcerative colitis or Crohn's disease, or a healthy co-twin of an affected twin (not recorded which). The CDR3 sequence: CASSSDHTDTQYF.